The table lists the clone carrying this T cell receptor (beta chain) with many counts. Through template switching, a universal primer site was introduced, and the cDNA contained unique molecular identifiers. Each CDR3 protein is one row after TCRdb ran MiXCR on the 5' RACE reads. The table has some 570,000 distinct CDR3 sequences, 20% to 25% seen once. This record belongs to a study of identical twins. Trimming removed 5 bases from V and 0 bases from J, with 11 bases in between. Germline values: CDR1 SGHTA, CDR2 FQGNSA. The CDR3 is made up of 15 amino acids. The same specimen was also included in a second study, on yellow fever vaccine responses in identical twins.

The chain recombines TRBV7-2 with TRBJ2-1; D is undetermined. This TCR came from a woman under 30 in good health. The specimen was CD4+ T cells sorted from blood. The DNA of the CDR3 is TGTGCCAGCAGCAGCCCCACGTACTCCTACAATGAGCAGTTCTTC. Its translation: CASSSPTYSYNEQFF.